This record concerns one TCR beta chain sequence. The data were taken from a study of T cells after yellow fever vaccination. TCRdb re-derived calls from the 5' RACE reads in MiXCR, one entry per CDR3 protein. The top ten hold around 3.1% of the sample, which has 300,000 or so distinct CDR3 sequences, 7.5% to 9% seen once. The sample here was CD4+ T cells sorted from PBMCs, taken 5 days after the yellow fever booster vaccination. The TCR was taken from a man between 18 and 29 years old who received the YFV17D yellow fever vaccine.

The CDR3 spells CASRLTPGTFSSYNEQFF. CDR3 nucleotides: TGTGCCAGCAGACTAACCCCCGGGACTTTTAGCTCCTACAATGAGCAGTTCTTC. The rearrangement links TRBV2 to TRBJ2-1, with TRBD2 as a possible D gene (6 bases). This CDR3 has 18 amino acids. Germline loops: CDR1 SNHLY, CDR2 FYNNEI. V was shortened by 6 bases and J by 0 bases, with 21 bases between the two germline ends.